This T cell receptor beta chain is from a study of T-cell reconstitution after alpha-beta-depleted transplantation in children. A TCRbeta library incorporating unique molecular identifiers was prepared. A single record per CDR3 protein comes from TCRdb applying MiXCR to the PCR reads. Of a few hundred thousand distinct CDR3 sequences listed, roughly 21% are singletons. Trimming removed 5 bases at V and 0 bases at J, with 7 bases between. From germline, CDR1 is DFQATT and CDR2 SNEGSKA (reference sequence). The CDR3 runs 13 residues. Overall study findings and caveats: Reports say that about two months after transplant, the alpha-beta T cells came out of several hundred graft clones that had expanded. Surviving recipient T cells and thymic progenitors accounted for the high day-60 TCRbeta diversity observed in some patients. After one year, T-cell counts and TCRbeta diversity mostly came from new T cells.

In regard to this clonotype: Its antigen is as yet unknown.

The chain joins TRBV20-1 to TRBJ2-2; D is unclear. The sequences come from PBMCs, mostly from graft donor cells, collected 180 days after TCRalphabeta/CD19-depleted stem cell transplant. The sequence was obtained from a male patient younger than 18 who had a stem cell transplant for acute lymphoblastic leukemia, so the T cells may come from the graft donor. The CDR3 here is CSARPANTGELFF. The CDR3 DNA sequence: TGCAGTGCTCGACCAGCGAACACCGGGGAGCTGTTTTTT.